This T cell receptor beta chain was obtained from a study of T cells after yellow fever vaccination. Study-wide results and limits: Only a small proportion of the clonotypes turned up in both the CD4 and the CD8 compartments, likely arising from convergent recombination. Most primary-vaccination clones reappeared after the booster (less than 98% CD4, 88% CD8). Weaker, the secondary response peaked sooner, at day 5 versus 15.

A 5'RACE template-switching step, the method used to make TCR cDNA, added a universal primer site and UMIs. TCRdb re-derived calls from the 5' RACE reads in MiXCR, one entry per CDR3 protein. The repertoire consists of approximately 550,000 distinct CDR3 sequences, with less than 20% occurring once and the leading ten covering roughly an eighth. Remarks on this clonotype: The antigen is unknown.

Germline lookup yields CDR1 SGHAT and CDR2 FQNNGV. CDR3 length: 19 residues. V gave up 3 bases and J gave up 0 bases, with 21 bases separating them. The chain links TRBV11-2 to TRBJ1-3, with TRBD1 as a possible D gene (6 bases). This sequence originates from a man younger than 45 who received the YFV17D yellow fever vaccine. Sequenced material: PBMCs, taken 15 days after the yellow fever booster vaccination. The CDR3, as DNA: TGTGCCAGCAGCTTCTTCCGGCGGGGGGGGGCAAACTCTGGAAACACCATATATTTT. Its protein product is CASSFFRRGGANSGNTIYF. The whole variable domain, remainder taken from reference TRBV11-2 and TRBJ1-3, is EAGVAQSPRYKIIEKRQSVAFWCNPISGHATLYWYQQILGQGPKLLIQFQNNGVVDDSQLPKDRFSAERLKGVDSTLKIQPAKLEDSAVYLCASSFFRRGGANSGNTIYFGEGSWLTVV.